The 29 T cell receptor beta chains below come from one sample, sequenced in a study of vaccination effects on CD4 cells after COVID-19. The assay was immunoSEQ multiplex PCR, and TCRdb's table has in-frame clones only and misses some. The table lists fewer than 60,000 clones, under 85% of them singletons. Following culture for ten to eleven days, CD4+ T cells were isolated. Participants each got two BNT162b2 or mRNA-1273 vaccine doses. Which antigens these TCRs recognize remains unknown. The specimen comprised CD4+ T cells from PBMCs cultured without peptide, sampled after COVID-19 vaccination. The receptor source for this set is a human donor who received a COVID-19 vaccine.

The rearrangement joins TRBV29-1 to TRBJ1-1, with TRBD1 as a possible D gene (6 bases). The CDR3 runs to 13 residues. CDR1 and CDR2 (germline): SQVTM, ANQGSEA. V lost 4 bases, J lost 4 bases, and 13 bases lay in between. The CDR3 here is CSVGGQGGTEAFF. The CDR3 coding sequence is TGCAGCGTTGGGGGGCAGGGCGGCACTGAAGCTTTCTTT.

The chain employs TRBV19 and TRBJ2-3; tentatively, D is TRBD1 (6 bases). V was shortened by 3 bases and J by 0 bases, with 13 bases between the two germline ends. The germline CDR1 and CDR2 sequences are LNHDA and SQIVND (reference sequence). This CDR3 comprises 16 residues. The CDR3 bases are TGTGCCAGTAGTATGGGGCAGGGGTATAGCACAGATACGCAGTATTTT. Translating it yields CASSMGQGYSTDTQYF. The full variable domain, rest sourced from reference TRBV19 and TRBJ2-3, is DGGITQSPKYLFRKEGQNVTLSCEQNLNHDAMYWYRQDPGQGLRLIYYSQIVNDFQKGDIAEGYSVSREKKESFPLTVTSAQKNPTAFYLCASSMGQGYSTDTQYFGPGTRLTVL.

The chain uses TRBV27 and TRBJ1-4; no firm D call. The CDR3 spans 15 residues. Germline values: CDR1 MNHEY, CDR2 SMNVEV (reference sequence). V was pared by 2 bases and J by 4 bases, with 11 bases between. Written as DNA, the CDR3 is TGTGCCAGCAGTTTACTCTGGGCCCTTAATGAAAAACTGTTTTTT. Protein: CASSLLWALNEKLFF.

This CDR3 is CASGLATTEQFF. As DNA, the CDR3 is TGTGCTAGTGGTTTGGCCACTACCGAGCAGTTCTTC. J is TRBJ2-1 and V is TRBV12-5; unclear D gene. The CDR3 extends over 12 amino acids. Looked up from germline, CDR1 is LGHNT and CDR2 is FRNRAP. V lost 1 base, J lost 10 bases, and 8 bases lay in between.

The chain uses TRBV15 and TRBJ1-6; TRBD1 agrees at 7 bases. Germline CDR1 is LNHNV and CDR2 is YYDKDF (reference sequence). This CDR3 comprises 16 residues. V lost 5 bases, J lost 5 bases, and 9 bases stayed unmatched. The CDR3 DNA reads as TGTGCCACCAGCGAGGGGGGGGGACAGAATAATTCACCCCTCCACTTT. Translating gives CATSEGGGQNNSPLHF.

The CDR3 protein is CASSFERDTEAFF. The CDR3, as DNA: TGTGCCAGCAGTTTTGAACGGGACACTGAAGCTTTCTTT. This sequence joins TRBV12-3 or TRBV12-4 and TRBJ1-1; no reliable D call. The germline V and J ends were trimmed by 3 bases and 3 bases, with 8 bases remaining between them. The CDR3 is 13 amino acids.

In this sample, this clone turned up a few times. The CDR3 bases are TGCGCCAGCAGCCAAGATGTACATCCCATCACAGATACGCAGTATTTT. Protein product: CASSQDVHPITDTQYF. This chain uses TRBV4-1 with TRBJ2-3, with D uncertain. The CDR3 consists of 16 residues. Germline V gives CDR1 MGHRA, CDR2 YSYEKL. The V end was cut by 0 bases, the J end by 2 bases, with 12 bases between.

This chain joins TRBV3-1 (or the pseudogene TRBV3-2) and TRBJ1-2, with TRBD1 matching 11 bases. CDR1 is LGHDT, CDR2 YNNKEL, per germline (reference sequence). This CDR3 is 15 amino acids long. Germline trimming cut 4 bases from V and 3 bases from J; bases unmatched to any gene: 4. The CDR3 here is CASSPGQGAHYGYTF. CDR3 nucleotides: TGTGCCAGCAGCCCCGGACAGGGGGCGCACTATGGCTACACCTTC.

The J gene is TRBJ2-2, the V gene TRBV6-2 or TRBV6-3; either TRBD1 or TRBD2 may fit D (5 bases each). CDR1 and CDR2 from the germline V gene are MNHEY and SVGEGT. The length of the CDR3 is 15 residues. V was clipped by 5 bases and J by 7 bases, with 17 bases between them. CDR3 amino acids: CASSRLGTAGGELFF. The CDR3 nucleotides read TGTGCCAGCAGTCGGCTCGGGACGGCAGGCGGGGAGCTGTTTTTT.

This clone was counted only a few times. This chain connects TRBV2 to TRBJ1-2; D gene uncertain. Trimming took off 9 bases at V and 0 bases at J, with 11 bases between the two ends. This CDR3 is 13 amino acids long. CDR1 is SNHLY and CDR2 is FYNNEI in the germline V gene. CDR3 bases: TGTGCCAGTCAAACAGTTACTAACTATGGCTACACCTTC. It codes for CASQTVTNYGYTF.

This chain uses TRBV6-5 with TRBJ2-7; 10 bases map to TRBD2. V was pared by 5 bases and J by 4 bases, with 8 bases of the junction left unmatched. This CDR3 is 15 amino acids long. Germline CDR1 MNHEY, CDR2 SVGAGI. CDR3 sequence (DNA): TGTGCCAGCAGTCAACTCTCTAGCGGGAGATACGAGCAGTACTTC. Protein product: CASSQLSSGRYEQYF.

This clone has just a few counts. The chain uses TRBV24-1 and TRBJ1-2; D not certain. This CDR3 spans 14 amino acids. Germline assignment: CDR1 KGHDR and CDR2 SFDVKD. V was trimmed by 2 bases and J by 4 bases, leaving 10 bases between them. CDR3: CATSDWTISYGYTF. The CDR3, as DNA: TGTGCCACCAGTGATTGGACGATTAGCTATGGCTACACCTTC.

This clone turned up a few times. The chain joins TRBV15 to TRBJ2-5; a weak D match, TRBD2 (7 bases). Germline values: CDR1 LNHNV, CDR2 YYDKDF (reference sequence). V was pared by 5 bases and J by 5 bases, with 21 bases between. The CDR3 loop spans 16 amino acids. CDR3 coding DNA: TGTGCCACCAGCTCCCTGGGGGGGGGCGCCGGGGAGACCCAGTACTTC. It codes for CATSSLGGGAGETQYF.

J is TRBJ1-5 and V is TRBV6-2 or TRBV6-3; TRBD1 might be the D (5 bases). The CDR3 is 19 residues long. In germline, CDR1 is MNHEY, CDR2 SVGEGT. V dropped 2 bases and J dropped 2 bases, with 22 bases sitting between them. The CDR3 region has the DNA TGTGCCAGCAGTTACAGGTCCCAGGGTAATTTGTGGGGCAATCAGCCCCAGCATTTT. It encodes CASSYRSQGNLWGNQPQHF.

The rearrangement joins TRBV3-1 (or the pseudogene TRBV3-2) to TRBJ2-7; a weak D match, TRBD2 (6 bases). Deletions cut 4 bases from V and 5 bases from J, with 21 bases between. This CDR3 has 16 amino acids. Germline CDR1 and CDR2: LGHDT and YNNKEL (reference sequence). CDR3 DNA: TGTGCCAGCAGCCCCGAGGGTAGGAGGGCTCGACACGAGCAGTACTTC. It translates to CASSPEGRRARHEQYF.

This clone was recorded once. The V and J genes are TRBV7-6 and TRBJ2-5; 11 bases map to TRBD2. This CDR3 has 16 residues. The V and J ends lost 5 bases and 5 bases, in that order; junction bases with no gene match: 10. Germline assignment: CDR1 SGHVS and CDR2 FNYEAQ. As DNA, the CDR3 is TGTGCCAGCAGCCTAGGACTAGCGGGCGGAGCGGAGACCCAGTACTTC. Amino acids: CASSLGLAGGAETQYF.

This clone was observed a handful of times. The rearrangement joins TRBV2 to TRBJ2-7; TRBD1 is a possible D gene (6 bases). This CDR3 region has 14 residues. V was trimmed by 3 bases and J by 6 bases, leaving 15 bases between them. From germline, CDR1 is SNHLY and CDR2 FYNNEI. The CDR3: CASSENRDFGEQYF. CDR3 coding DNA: TGTGCCAGCAGTGAGAACAGGGATTTTGGCGAGCAGTACTTC. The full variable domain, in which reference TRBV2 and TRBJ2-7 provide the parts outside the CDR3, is EPEVTQTPSHQVTQMGQEVILRCVPISNHLYFYWYRQILGQKVEFLVSFYNNEISEKSEIFDDQFSVERPDGSNFTLKIRSTKLEDSAMYFCASSENRDFGEQYFGPGTRLTVT.

CDR3: CASGWGLNEQFF. The CDR3 coding sequence is TGTGCTAGTGGTTGGGGTCTTAATGAGCAGTTCTTC. This chain connects TRBV12-5 to TRBJ2-1; D unresolved. Germline assignment: CDR1 LGHNT and CDR2 FRNRAP. Trimming took 4 bases from V and 7 from J, leaving 8 bases between them. The CDR3 extends over 12 amino acids.

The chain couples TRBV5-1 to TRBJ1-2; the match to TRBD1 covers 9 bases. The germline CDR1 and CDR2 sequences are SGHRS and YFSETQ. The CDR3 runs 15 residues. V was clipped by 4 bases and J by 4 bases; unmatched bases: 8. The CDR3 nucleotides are TGCGCCAGCAGCCCCCGAGGACAGGGGCGCTATGGCTACACCTTC. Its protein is CASSPRGQGRYGYTF. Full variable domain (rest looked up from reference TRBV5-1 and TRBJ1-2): KAGVTQTPRYLIKTRGQQVTLSCSPISGHRSVSWYQQTPGQGLQFLFEYFSETQRNKGNFPGRFSGRQFSNSRSEMNVSTLELGDSALYLCASSPRGQGRYGYTFGSGTRLTVV.

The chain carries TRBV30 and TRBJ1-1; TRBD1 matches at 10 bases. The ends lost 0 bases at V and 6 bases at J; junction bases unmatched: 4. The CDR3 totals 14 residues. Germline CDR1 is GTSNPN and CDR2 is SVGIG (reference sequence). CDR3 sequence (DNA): TGTGCCTGGAGTGTATTCGGGACAGGGGCTGAAGCTTTCTTT. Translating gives CAWSVFGTGAEAFF.

The CDR3 sequence: CASSQPGRNEKLFF. CDR3 nucleotide sequence: TGTGCCAGCAGCCAGCCAGGGAGAAATGAAAAACTGTTTTTT. V and J are TRBV3-1 (or the pseudogene TRBV3-2) and TRBJ1-4, with D perhaps TRBD1 (5 bases). V lost 3 bases to trimming and J lost 5 bases, with 10 bases between them. From germline, CDR1 is LGHDT and CDR2 YNNKEL (reference sequence). The CDR3 loop spans 14 amino acids.

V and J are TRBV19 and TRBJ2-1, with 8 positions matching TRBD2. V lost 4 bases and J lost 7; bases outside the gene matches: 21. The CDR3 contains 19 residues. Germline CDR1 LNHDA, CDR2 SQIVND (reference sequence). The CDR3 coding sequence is TGTGCCAGTAGTAGGGACGGGGGGGCGGCGACTAGCGCGAGGAATGAGCAGTTCTTC. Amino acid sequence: CASSRDGGAATSARNEQFF. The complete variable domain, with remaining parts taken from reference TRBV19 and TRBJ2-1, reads DGGITQSPKYLFRKEGQNVTLSCEQNLNHDAMYWYRQDPGQGLRLIYYSQIVNDFQKGDIAEGYSVSREKKESFPLTVTSAQKNPTAFYLCASSRDGGAATSARNEQFFGPGTRLTVL.

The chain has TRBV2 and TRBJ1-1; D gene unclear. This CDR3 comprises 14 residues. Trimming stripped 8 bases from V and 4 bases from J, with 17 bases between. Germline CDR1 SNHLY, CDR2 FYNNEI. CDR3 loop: CASRLEGSGTEAFF. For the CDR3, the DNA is TGTGCCAGCCGATTAGAGGGTTCGGGCACTGAAGCTTTCTTT.

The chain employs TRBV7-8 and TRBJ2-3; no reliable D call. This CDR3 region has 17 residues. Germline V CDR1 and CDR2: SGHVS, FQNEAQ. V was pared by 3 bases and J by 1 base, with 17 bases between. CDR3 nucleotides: TGTGCCAGCAGCTTGTATCCCGGCGGTTCTGGCACAGATACGCAGTATTTT. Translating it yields CASSLYPGGSGTDTQYF.

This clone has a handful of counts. CDR3: CASSQGQGWYQPQHF. The CDR3 coding sequence is TGTGCCAGCAGCCAAGGACAGGGTTGGTATCAGCCCCAGCATTTT. The genes are TRBV27 and TRBJ1-5; TRBD1 matches 8 bases. With V trimmed by 6 bases and J by 5 bases, 9 bases remained unmatched. CDR1 and CDR2 from the germline V gene are MNHEY and SMNVEV (reference sequence). The CDR3 spans 15 residues.

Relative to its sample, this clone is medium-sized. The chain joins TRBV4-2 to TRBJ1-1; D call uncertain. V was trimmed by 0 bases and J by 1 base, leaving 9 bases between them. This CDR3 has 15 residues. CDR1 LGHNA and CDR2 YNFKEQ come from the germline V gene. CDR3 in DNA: TGTGCCAGCAGCCAAGATCTTTGGACGAACACTGAAGCTTTCTTT. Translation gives CASSQDLWTNTEAFF.

The CDR3 spells CASSPSAGAFF. The CDR3 DNA reads as TGTGCCAGCTCACCGTCAGCTGGGGCTTTCTTT. This chain links TRBV18 with TRBJ1-1; D gene ambiguous. The germline V gene has CDR1 KGHSH and CDR2 LQKENI. V shed 3 bases and J shed 11 bases, with 10 bases lying between them. The CDR3 consists of 11 residues. The whole variable domain, remainder taken from reference TRBV18 and TRBJ1-1, is NAGVMQNPRHLVRRRGQEARLRCSPMKGHSHVYWYRQLPEEGLKFMVYLQKENIIDESGMPKERFSAEFPKEGPSILRIQQVVRGDSAAYFCASSPSAGAFFGQGTRLTVV.

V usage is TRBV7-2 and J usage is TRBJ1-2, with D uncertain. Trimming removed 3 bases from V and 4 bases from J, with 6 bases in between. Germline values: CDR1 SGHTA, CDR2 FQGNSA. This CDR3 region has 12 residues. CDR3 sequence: CASSFEIYGYTF. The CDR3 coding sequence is TGTGCCAGCAGCTTCGAAATCTATGGCTACACCTTC.

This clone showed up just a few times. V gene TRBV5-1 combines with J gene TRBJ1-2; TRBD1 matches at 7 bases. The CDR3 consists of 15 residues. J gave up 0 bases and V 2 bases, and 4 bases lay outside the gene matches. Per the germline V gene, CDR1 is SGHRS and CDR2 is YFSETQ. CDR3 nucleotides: TGCGCCAGCAGCTTCCGGGACAGAGCTAACTATGGCTACACCTTC. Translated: CASSFRDRANYGYTF.